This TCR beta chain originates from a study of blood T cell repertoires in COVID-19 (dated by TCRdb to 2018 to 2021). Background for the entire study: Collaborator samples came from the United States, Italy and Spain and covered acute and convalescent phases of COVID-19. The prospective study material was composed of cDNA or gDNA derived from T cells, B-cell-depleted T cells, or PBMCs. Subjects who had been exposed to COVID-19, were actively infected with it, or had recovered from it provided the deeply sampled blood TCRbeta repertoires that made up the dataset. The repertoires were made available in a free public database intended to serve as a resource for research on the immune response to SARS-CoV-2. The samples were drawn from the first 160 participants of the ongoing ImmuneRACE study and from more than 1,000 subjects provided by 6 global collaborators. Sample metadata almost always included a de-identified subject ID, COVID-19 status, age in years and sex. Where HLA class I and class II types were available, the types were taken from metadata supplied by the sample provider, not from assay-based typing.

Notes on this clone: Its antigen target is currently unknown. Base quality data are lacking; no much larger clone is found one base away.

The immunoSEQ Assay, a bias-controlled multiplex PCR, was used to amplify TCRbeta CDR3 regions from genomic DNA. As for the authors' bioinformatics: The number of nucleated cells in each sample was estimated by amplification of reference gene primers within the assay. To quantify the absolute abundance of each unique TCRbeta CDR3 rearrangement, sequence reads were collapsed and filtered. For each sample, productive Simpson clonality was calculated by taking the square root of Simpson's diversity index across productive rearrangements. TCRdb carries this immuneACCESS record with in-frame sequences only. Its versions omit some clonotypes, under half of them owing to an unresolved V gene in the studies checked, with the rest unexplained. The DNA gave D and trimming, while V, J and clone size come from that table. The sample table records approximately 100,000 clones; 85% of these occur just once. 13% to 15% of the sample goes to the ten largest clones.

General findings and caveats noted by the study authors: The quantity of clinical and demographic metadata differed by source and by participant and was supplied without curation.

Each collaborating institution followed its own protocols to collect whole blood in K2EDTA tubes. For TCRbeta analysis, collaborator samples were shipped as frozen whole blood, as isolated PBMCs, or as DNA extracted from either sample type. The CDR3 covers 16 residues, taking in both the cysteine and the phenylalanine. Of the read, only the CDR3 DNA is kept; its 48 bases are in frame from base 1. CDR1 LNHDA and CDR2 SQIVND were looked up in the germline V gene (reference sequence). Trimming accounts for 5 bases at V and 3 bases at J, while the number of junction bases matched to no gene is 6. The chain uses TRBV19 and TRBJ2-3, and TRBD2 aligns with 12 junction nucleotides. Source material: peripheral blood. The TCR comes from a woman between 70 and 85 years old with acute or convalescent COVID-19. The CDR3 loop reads CASSAPTSGRTDTQYF. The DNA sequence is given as TGTGCCAGTAGTGCTCCGACTAGCGGGAGAACAGATACGCAGTATTTT.